This T cell receptor beta chain was profiled in a study of CXCR3-negative and CXCR3-positive naive CD8 T cells. Study conclusions and caveats: Both naive subsets had comparably high diversity; memory CD8+ cells much lower. CXCR3 levels fell partly with cryopreservation; most assays relied on fresh PBMCs. TRB CDR3 hydrophobicity was greater in CXCR3-positive naive cells than in CXCR3-negative naive cells.

Through 5' RACE with UMI labels, the TRB cDNA libraries were prepared. TCRdb re-called the 5' RACE reads; every CDR3 protein appears as one record, without DNA. The sample data list approximately 100,000 distinct CDR3 sequences. Looked up from germline, CDR1 is SGHRS and CDR2 is YFSETQ. The CDR3 is 12 residues long. As to this clonotype: Its antigen is as yet unknown.

V and J are TRBV5-1 and TRBJ2-1. Sequenced sample: naive CXCR3+ CD8+ T cells from blood. As to subset: CD45RO-CCR7+CD27+CD95- naive CD8+ T cells expressing CXCR3 (TNR3+). This TCR derives from a human donor in good health. Some clones in this sample may be carry-over from other donors' samples. This CDR3 is CASSLVADEQFF.